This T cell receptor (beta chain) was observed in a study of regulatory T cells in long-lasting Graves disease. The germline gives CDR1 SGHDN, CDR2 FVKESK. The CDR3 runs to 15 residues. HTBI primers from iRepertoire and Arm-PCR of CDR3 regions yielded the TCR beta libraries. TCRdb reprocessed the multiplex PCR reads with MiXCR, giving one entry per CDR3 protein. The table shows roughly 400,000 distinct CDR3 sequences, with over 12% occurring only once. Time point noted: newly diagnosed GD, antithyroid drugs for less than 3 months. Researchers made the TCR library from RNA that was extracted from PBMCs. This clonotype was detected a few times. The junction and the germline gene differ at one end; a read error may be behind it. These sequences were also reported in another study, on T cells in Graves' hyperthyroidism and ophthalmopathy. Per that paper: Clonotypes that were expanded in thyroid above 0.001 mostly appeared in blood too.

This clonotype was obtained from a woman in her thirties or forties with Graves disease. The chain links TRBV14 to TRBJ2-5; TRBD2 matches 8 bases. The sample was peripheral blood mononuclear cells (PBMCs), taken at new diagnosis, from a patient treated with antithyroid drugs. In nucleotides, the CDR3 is TGTGCCAGCAGCCAAGGCGGGACTAGACCAGAGACCCGGTACTTC. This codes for CASSQGGTRPETRYF.